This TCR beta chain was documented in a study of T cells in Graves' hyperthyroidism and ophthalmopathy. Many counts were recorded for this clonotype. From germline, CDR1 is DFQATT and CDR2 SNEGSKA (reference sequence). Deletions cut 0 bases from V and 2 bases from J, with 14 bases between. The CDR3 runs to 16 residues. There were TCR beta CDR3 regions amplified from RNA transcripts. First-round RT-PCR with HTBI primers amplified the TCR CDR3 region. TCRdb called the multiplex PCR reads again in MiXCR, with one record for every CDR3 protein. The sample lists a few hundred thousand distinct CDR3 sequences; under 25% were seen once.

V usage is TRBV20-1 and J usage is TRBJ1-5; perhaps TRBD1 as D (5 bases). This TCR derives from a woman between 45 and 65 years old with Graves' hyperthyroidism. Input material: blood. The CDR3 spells CSARDSAGLGNQPQHF. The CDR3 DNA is TGCAGTGCTAGAGATTCCGCAGGGTTGGGCAATCAGCCCCAGCATTTT.